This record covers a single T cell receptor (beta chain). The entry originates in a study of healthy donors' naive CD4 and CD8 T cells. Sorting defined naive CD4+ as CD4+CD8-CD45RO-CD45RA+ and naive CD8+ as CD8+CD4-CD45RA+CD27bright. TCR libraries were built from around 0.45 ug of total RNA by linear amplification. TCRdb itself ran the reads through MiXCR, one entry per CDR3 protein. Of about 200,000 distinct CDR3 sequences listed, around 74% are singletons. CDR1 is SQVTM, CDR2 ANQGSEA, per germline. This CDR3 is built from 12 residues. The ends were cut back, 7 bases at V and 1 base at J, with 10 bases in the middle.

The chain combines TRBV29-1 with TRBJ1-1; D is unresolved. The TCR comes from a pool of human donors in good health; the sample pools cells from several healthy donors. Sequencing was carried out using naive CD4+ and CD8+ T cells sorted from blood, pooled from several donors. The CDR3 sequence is CSAVLQNTEAFF. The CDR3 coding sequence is TGCAGCGCGGTATTACAGAACACTGAAGCTTTCTTT.